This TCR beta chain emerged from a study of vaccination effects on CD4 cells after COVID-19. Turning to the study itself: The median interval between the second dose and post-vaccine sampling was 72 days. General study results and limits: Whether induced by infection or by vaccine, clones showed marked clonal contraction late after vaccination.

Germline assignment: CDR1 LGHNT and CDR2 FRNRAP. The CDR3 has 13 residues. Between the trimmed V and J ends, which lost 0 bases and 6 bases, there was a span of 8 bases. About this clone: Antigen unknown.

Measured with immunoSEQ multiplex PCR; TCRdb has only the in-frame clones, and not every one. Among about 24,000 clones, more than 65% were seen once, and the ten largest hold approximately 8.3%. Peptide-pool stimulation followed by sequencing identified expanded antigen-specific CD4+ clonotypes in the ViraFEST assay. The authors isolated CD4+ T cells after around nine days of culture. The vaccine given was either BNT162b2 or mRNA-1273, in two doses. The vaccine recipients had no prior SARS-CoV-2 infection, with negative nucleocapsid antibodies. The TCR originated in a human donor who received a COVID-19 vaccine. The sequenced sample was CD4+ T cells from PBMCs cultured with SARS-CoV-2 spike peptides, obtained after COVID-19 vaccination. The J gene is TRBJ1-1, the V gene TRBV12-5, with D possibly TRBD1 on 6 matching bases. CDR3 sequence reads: CASGLVRGSEAFF. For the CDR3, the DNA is TGTGCTAGTGGTTTGGTAAGGGGGTCTGAAGCTTTCTTT.